This T cell receptor (beta chain) comes out of a study of beta chain features in type 1 diabetes. Looking at the study overall: Cell yields, gender and age were comparable in patients and healthy donors.

Trimming pared 5 bases from V and 4 bases from J, leaving 11 bases between. Germline values: CDR1 GTSNPN, CDR2 SVGIG (reference sequence). This CDR3 comprises 12 residues. Broader study findings: The question of HLA type influencing TCRB rearrangement was one that remained unresolved here. A moderate, significant TCRB CDR3 shortening appeared in type 1 diabetes across four CD4+ subsets.

Researchers reported sorting CD4+ naive, central memory, regulatory and stem cell-like memory cells via CD45RO/CCR7/CD25/CD127/CD95/CD27. Sequenced material consisted of expressed TCRB transcripts (all of the isolated RNA was reverse transcribed). The protocol was immunoSEQ multiplex PCR, while the TCRdb copy is restricted to in-frame clones and leaves out a portion. This sample has 280,000 or so clones, with 14% to 15% found just once. The count of this clone is one. Its cognate antigen is unknown. The V call is TRBV30, the J call TRBJ1-2; a possible D gene is TRBD1 (6 bases). What was sequenced was naive CD4+ T cells from blood. The sequence derives from a man in his late teens or twenties with type 1 diabetes. The chain's CDR3 is CAWEQGSYGYTF. In DNA form, the CDR3 reads TGTGCCTGGGAACAGGGAAGCTATGGCTACACCTTC.